The rows below give T cell receptor beta chains drawn from one sample of a study of regulatory T cells in long-lasting Graves disease. TCRdb reprocessed the multiplex PCR reads via MiXCR and lists one record per CDR3 protein. The profile shows approximately 310,000 distinct CDR3 sequences, 18% of them singletons. Sequenced here: peripheral blood mononuclear cells (PBMCs), sampled at new diagnosis, from a patient treated with antithyroid drugs. Receptor source: a female donor with Graves disease. The CDR3 runs from the conserved cysteine through the conserved F or W. A D gene is named only where the DNA matches it firmly. Size is stated for part of the rows, as once, few or many counts, or as a class when the clone is expanded.

V	J	size	D	CDR3	DNA
TRBV20-1	TRBJ1-2	many	.	CSAPKPWVGGGYTF	TGCAGTGCTCCAAAACCCTGGGTGGGTGGTGGCTACACCTTC
TRBV11-2	TRBJ2-5	many	.	CASSLGGRPEETQYF	TGTGCCAGCAGCTTAGGAGGGAGGCCCGAGGAGACCCAGTACTTC
TRBV27	TRBJ1-6	.	.	CASSDGGPYNSPLHF	TGTGCCAGCAGTGACGGTGGCCCCTATAATTCACCCCTCCACTTT
TRBV7-9	TRBJ2-1	many	.	CASSSMSSSSYNEQFF	TGTGCCAGCAGCTCCATGAGCAGTAGCTCCTACAATGAGCAGTTCTTC
TRBV2	TRBJ1-1	many	.	CASSDGRMNTEAFF	TGTGCCAGCAGTGATGGTCGGATGAACACTGAAGCTTTCTTT
TRBV12-3/TRBV12-4	TRBJ2-2	many	.	CASSKVSTGELFF	TGTGCCAGCAGTAAAGTATCCACCGGGGAGCTGTTTTTT
TRBV5-1	TRBJ2-5	many	TRBD2	CASSLALAGETQYF	TGCGCCAGCAGCTTGGCTCTAGCGGGAGAGACCCAGTACTTC
TRBV29-1	TRBJ2-2	many	TRBD2	CSVEGVTAGGLRTGELFF	TGCAGCGTTGAAGGGGTGACGGCGGGAGGGTTAAGGACCGGGGAGCTGTTTTTT
TRBV9	TRBJ2-1	.	TRBD2	CASSHDGTSGRGNEQFF	TGTGCCAGCAGCCACGACGGGACTAGCGGGAGAGGTAATGAGCAGTTCTTC
TRBV11-2	TRBJ1-2	.	.	CASKEHRMNYGYTF	TGTGCCAGCAAAGAACACAGGATGAACTATGGCTACACCTTC
TRBV5-8	TRBJ1-5	many	.	CASSPGRYNQPQHF	TGTGCCAGCAGCCCAGGACGGTACAATCAGCCCCAGCATTTT
TRBV28	TRBJ1-2	many	.	CASSLIGGGGYTF	TGTGCCAGCAGTCTCATCGGCGGGGGTGGCTACACCTTC
TRBV11-3	TRBJ2-4	many	.	CASSLGVGSDIQYF	TGTGCCAGCAGCTTAGGTGTAGGGTCGGACATTCAGTACTTC
TRBV29-1	TRBJ2-1	once	TRBD2	CSVPSGRRYNEQFF	TGCAGCGTCCCAAGCGGGAGGAGGTACAATGAGCAGTTCTTC
TRBV27	TRBJ2-7	many	TRBD1	CASSFGTGTTYEQYF	TGTGCCAGCAGTTTTGGGACAGGGACCACCTACGAGCAGTACTTC
TRBV2	TRBJ2-1	many	TRBD2	CASSAEDWASGRNEQFF	TGTGCCAGCAGCGCCGAAGACTGGGCTAGCGGACGCAATGAGCAGTTCTTC
TRBV20-1	TRBJ2-1	many	TRBD2	CSASSREAVDGQFF	TGCAGTGCTAGCTCGCGGGAGGCGGTCGATGGGCAGTTCTTC
TRBV24-1	TRBJ2-3	.	.	CATSDPHRGTDTQYF	TGTGCCACCAGTGATCCCCACAGGGGCACAGATACGCAGTATTTT
TRBV11-3	TRBJ2-3	.	TRBD2	CASRRGLAGVDTQYF	TGTGCCAGCAGACGCGGACTAGCGGGAGTGGATACGCAGTATTTT
TRBV27	TRBJ2-7	many	TRBD1	CASSSGQGWHEQYF	TGTGCCAGCAGTTCCGGACAGGGGTGGCACGAGCAGTACTTC
TRBV19	TRBJ2-7	.	.	CASSIVGDREQYF	TGTGCCAGTAGTATAGTAGGGGACCGCGAGCAGTACTTC
TRBV7-8	TRBJ2-5	many	.	CASSSDSQTQYF	TGTGCCAGCAGCTCCGATTCCCAGACCCAGTACTTC
TRBV18	TRBJ2-5	.	TRBD1	CASSPLPRAVGGRETQYF	TGTGCCAGCTCACCACTCCCCCGAGCTGTAGGGGGCAGGGAGACCCAGTACTTC
TRBV28	TRBJ2-1	many	TRBD2	CASSLYAGGQFF	TGTGCCAGCAGCCTCTATGCGGGGGGGCAGTTCTTC
TRBV11-3	TRBJ2-1	many	TRBD2	CASSLDAIAGGPSYNEQFF	TGTGCCAGCAGCTTAGATGCCATAGCGGGAGGGCCGTCTTACAATGAGCAGTTCTTC
TRBV7-2	TRBJ2-7	many	TRBD2	CASSLQGSGTYEQYF	TGTGCCAGCAGCTTACAGGGTAGCGGGACCTACGAGCAGTACTTC
TRBV28	TRBJ2-7	many	TRBD2	CASSPMTSGVAYEQYF	TGTGCCAGCAGTCCCATGACTAGCGGGGTTGCTTACGAGCAGTACTTC
TRBV27	TRBJ1-2	.	.	CASSLSRGGLNGYTF	TGTGCCAGCAGTTTATCTAGGGGGGGTCTAAATGGCTACACCTTC
TRBV2	TRBJ2-7	many	.	CASSEGGTVYEQYF	TGTGCCAGCAGTGAGGGCGGGACAGTCTACGAGCAGTACTTC
TRBV2	TRBJ2-3	many	.	CASSEGEDTQYF	TGTGCCAGCAGTGAAGGAGAAGATACGCAGTATTTT
TRBV25-1	TRBJ2-5	few	TRBD2	CASSEGASGQEAQYF	TGTGCCAGCAGTGAAGGGGCTAGCGGCCAAGAGGCCCAGTACTTC
TRBV18	TRBJ1-5	many	TRBD1	CASSPGQGGGYQPQHF	TGTGCCAGCTCACCGGGACAGGGCGGTGGGTATCAGCCCCAGCATTTT
TRBV12-3/TRBV12-4	TRBJ2-7	many	TRBD1	CASSLTGQGPHEQYF	TGTGCCAGCAGTTTAACCGGACAGGGCCCCCACGAGCAGTACTTC
TRBV11-1	TRBJ2-7	many	.	CASSLGGATGEQYF	TGTGCCAGCAGCTTAGGGGGAGCCACGGGCGAGCAGTACTTC
TRBV9	TRBJ2-1	many	TRBD1	CASSADNRGLYNEQFF	TGTGCCAGCAGCGCAGACAACAGGGGGCTCTACAATGAGCAGTTCTTC
TRBV27	TRBJ2-2	many	TRBD2	CASKGTSVGAGELFF	TGTGCCAGCAAGGGGACTAGCGTTGGTGCCGGGGAGCTGTTTTTT
TRBV4-2	TRBJ1-1	.	.	CASSQEHNRVNTEAFF	TGTGCCAGCAGCCAAGAGCATAACAGGGTGAACACTGAAGCTTTCTTT
TRBV12-3/TRBV12-4	TRBJ2-3	many	TRBD2	CATRIGLAGGDTQYF	TGTGCCACCCGTATCGGACTAGCGGGTGGAGATACGCAGTATTTT
TRBV2	TRBJ1-1	many	.	CASSEWGTDTEAFF	TGTGCCAGCAGTGAGTGGGGTACCGACACTGAAGCTTTCTTT
TRBV4-2	TRBJ2-7	few	.	CASSQAGASIYEQYF	TGTGCCAGCAGCCAAGCGGGCGCCTCCATCTACGAGCAGTACTTC
TRBV6-2/TRBV6-3	TRBJ2-3	many	TRBD2	CASRLAASTDTQYF	TGTGCCAGCAGGCTAGCGGCTAGCACAGATACGCAGTATTTT
TRBV29-1	TRBJ2-5	many	.	CSVPRLPSGETQYF	TGCAGCGTCCCGCGCCTCCCGTCTGGAGAGACCCAGTACTTC
TRBV11-3	TRBJ2-5	many	.	CASSLETEAPQETQYF	TGTGCCAGCAGCTTAGAGACAGAAGCCCCTCAAGAGACCCAGTACTTC
TRBV11-2	TRBJ1-5	few	TRBD1	CASSPTDRGQSQPQHF	TGTGCCAGCAGCCCAACGGACAGGGGGCAGAGTCAGCCCCAGCATTTT
TRBV7-2	TRBJ2-3	many	TRBD2	CASSLGLAADTQYF	TGTGCCAGCAGCTTAGGACTAGCTGCAGATACGCAGTATTTT
TRBV6-2/TRBV6-3	TRBJ2-1	many	TRBD2	CASSGRAGGTNEQFF	TGTGCCAGCAGTGGGCGAGCGGGGGGCACCAATGAGCAGTTCTTC
TRBV12-3/TRBV12-4	TRBJ2-1	many	TRBD1	CASSFSDRGSYNEQFF	TGTGCCAGCAGTTTTAGTGACAGGGGATCCTACAATGAGCAGTTCTTC
TRBV6-5	TRBJ1-1	many	.	CASSTRDGYTEAFF	TGTGCCAGCAGTACTCGGGACGGTTACACTGAAGCTTTCTTT
TRBV28	TRBJ2-7	many	TRBD2	CASSVPSGSLSYEQYF	TGTGCCAGCAGTGTCCCTAGCGGGTCGCTCTCCTACGAGCAGTACTTC
TRBV24-1	TRBJ2-1	.	TRBD2	CASRGTRAYNEQFF	TGTGCCAGCCGTGGGACTAGGGCCTACAATGAGCAGTTCTTC
TRBV4-1	TRBJ1-1	few	.	CASSQVFNLGNTEAFF	TGCGCCAGCAGCCAAGTCTTTAACCTGGGTAACACTGAAGCTTTCTTT
TRBV28	TRBJ1-1	many	.	CASSLSQQTEAFF	TGTGCCAGCAGTTTATCACAGCAAACTGAAGCTTTCTTT
TRBV9	TRBJ2-2	few	.	CASSVNDRDTGGLFF	TGTGCCAGCAGCGTTAACGACAGGGACACCGGGGGGCTGTTTTTT